The 28 T cell receptor beta chains listed next were all sequenced from one sample in a study of OX40 agonist ivuxolimab in advanced cancers. The data were produced by immunoSEQ multiplex PCR, yet TCRdb's version contains in-frame clones alone and is incomplete. Here the sample spans roughly 77,000 clones, more than 70% being singletons. The material sequenced was CD4+ or CD8+ T cells sorted from blood, taken in a trial of the OX40 agonist ivuxolimab. These receptors were collected from an adult with an advanced solid tumor such as melanoma, head and neck, liver or kidney cancer.

The rearrangement uses TRBV10-1 and TRBJ2-7; D possibly corresponds to TRBD2 (5 bases). V was cut by 6 bases and J by 6 bases, with 12 bases left in between. Germline CDR1 reads WNHNN; CDR2 reads SYGVQD (reference sequence). This CDR3 has 12 residues. CDR3 region: CASSGNLREQYF. CDR3 bases: TGCGCCAGCAGCGGGAATCTACGCGAGCAGTACTTC.

The chain recombines TRBV27 with TRBJ2-7; 8 nucleotides match TRBD1. The CDR3 totals 14 residues. Trimming removed 3 bases from V and 2 bases from J; junction bases left unmatched: 3. Germline CDR1 and CDR2: MNHEY and SMNVEV (reference sequence). The CDR3 region has the DNA TGTGCCAGCAGTTTGCGGACAGGGCCCTACGAGCAGTACTTC. Protein sequence: CASSLRTGPYEQYF.

The CDR3 reads CASDPIKGSPLHF. The CDR3 bases are TGTGCCAGCGACCCAATTAAGGGTTCACCCCTCCACTTT. The chain couples TRBV6-1 to TRBJ1-6; unclear D gene. The V end was cut by 8 bases, the J end by 9 bases, with 14 bases between. The CDR3 length is 13 residues. Per germline, CDR1 MNHNS and CDR2 SASEGT.

The chain joins TRBV28 to TRBJ1-5; maybe TRBD1 (5 bases). The germline V and J ends were trimmed by 3 bases and 8 bases, with 8 bases remaining between them. The CDR3 covers 12 residues. Germline assignment: CDR1 MDHEN and CDR2 SYDVKM. CDR3 sequence reads: CASSFGGKPQHF. The CDR3 DNA is TGTGCCAGCAGTTTCGGGGGGAAGCCCCAGCATTTT.

As DNA, the CDR3 is TGTGCCAGCAGTTTACGAGGTCAGGCTAGGTCACCCCTCCACTTT. Its translation is CASSLRGQARSPLHF. The genes are TRBV28 and TRBJ1-6, with no clear D. V was pared by 2 bases and J by 10 bases, with 15 bases between. The CDR3 totals 15 residues. Germline lookup yields CDR1 MDHEN and CDR2 SYDVKM.

This clone appeared a single time. The chain uses TRBV9 and TRBJ2-2; 8 nucleotides agree with TRBD1. Germline V gives CDR1 SGDLS, CDR2 YYNGEE. The CDR3 sequence is 18 residues long. Losses at the gene ends were 1 base for V and 1 base for J; bases not matched to a gene: 9. CDR3 loop: CASSVMVYGTGNTGELFF. CDR3 coding DNA: TGTGCCAGCAGCGTAATGGTCTATGGGACAGGGAACACCGGGGAGCTGTTTTTT.

V is TRBV7-8 and J is TRBJ2-1; 7 bases are shared with TRBD1. CDR3 length: 14 residues. Germline lookup yields CDR1 SGHVS and CDR2 FQNEAQ. Trimming cost V 5 bases and J 7 bases; bases outside gene matches: 8. CDR3 sequence reads: CASSPGKGANEQFF. The CDR3 DNA sequence: TGTGCCAGCAGCCCGGGGAAGGGGGCGAATGAGCAGTTCTTC.

In DNA form, the CDR3 reads TGTGCCAGCAGTGCCTCTAGCTCCTATAATTCACCCCTCCACTTT. Protein sequence: CASSASSSYNSPLHF. The chain joins TRBV6-5 to TRBJ1-6, with D unclear. CDR1 is MNHEY, CDR2 SVGAGI, per germline. The CDR3 has 15 amino acids. V dropped 5 bases and J dropped 0 bases, with 8 bases sitting between them.

This clone came up a few times. Distinct nucleotide sequences in the sample also encode this CDR3. The V gene is TRBV18, the J gene TRBJ1-2; D remains ambiguous. This CDR3 has 12 amino acids. Germline CDR1 and CDR2: KGHSH and LQKENI. Deletions cut 1 base from V and 4 bases from J, with 4 bases between. In DNA, the CDR3 is TGTGCCAGCTCACCACTCGGCTATGGCTACACCTTC. Translated: CASSPLGYGYTF. The full variable domain, rest sourced from reference TRBV18 and TRBJ1-2, is NAGVMQNPRHLVRRRGQEARLRCSPMKGHSHVYWYRQLPEEGLKFMVYLQKENIIDESGMPKERFSAEFPKEGPSILRIQQVVRGDSAAYFCASSPLGYGYTFGSGTRLTVV.

The chain is built from TRBV7-2 and TRBJ2-2; D is unresolved. Germline CDR1 SGHTA, CDR2 FQGNSA. V gave up 2 bases and J gave up 0 bases, with 13 bases separating them. CDR3 length: 17 residues. For the CDR3, the DNA is TGTGCCAGCAGCTTAACCACGTATTATGCGAACACCGGGGAGCTGTTTTTT. It yields the protein CASSLTTYYANTGELFF.

This chain joins TRBV29-1 and TRBJ1-2; tentative D call: TRBD1 (5 bases). CDR1 is SQVTM and CDR2 is ANQGSEA in the germline V gene. The length of the CDR3 is 15 residues. The ends were cut back, 7 bases at V and 3 bases at J, with 21 bases in the middle. The CDR3 sequence: CSAPSGASLDYGYTF. CDR3 nucleotides: TGCAGCGCCCCTTCCGGGGCCTCATTGGACTATGGCTACACCTTC. Supplemented by reference TRBV29-1 and TRBJ1-2, the full variable domain reads SAVISQKPSRDICQRGTSLTIQCQVDSQVTMMFWYRQQPGQSLTLIATANQGSEATYESGFVIDKFPISRPNLTFSTLTVSNMSPEDSSIYLCSAPSGASLDYGYTFGSGTRLTVV.

The V and J genes are TRBV6-5 and TRBJ1-1, with D perhaps matching TRBD1 (5 bases). The germline CDR1 and CDR2 sequences are MNHEY and SVGAGI. Trimming removed 7 bases at V and 5 bases at J, with 20 bases between. The CDR3 is made up of 15 amino acids. CDR3 region: CASISRGEVGTEAFF. In DNA, the CDR3 is TGTGCCAGCATCTCCCGAGGGGAGGTGGGGACTGAAGCTTTCTTT.

This clone has a single count. This chain links TRBV29-1 with TRBJ2-1, with D unclear. CDR3 length equals 10 residues. Germline V gives CDR1 SQVTM, CDR2 ANQGSEA. V shed 7 bases and J shed 4 bases, with 5 bases lying between them. The CDR3, as DNA: TGCAGCGGAACGTACAATGAGCAGTTCTTC. This sequence encodes CSGTYNEQFF.

The chain uses TRBV20-1 and TRBJ1-1; D remains unclear. The germline V and J ends were trimmed by 5 bases and 0 bases, with 4 bases remaining between them. Germline CDR1 is DFQATT and CDR2 is SNEGSKA (reference sequence). The CDR3 loop spans 11 amino acids. CDR3 amino acids: CSAEMNTEAFF. CDR3 in DNA: TGCAGTGCTGAGATGAACACTGAAGCTTTCTTT.

The chain combines TRBV23-1 with TRBJ2-5; possibly TRBD1 for D (6 bases). TRBV23-1 is filed as an ORF, its function uncertain. This CDR3 region has 18 residues. The V end lost 8 bases, the J end lost 0 bases, and 25 bases lay between the germline ends. CDR3 sequence (DNA): TGCGCCAGCCCCGATGGGGCAGGGGAGAGAGGGGACCAAGAGACCCAGTACTTC. Protein product: CASPDGAGERGDQETQYF.

This chain uses TRBV5-4 with TRBJ1-2, with D possibly matching TRBD1 (5 bases). Trimming shortened V by 4 bases and J by 1 base, and 8 bases separated the two germline ends. Germline loops: CDR1 SGHNT, CDR2 YYREEE (reference sequence). The CDR3 covers 13 residues. DNA of the CDR3: TGTGCCAGCAGCCAGGGAAATAACTATGGCTACACCTTC. Translated: CASSQGNNYGYTF.

The table lists this clone with a few counts. The chain has TRBV5-1 and TRBJ1-1; D might be TRBD1 (5 bases). The CDR3 is 12 residues long. V gave up 7 bases and J gave up 7 bases, with 14 bases separating them. Germline V gives CDR1 SGHRS, CDR2 YFSETQ. CDR3 in amino acids: CASADSLHEAFF. DNA for the CDR3: TGCGCCAGCGCCGACAGTCTTCATGAAGCTTTCTTT.

The chain employs TRBV7-2 and TRBJ1-2; no clear D. The CDR3 spans 13 residues. Between the trimmed V and J ends, which lost 2 bases and 8 bases, there was a span of 12 bases. CDR1 is SGHTA, CDR2 FQGNSA, per germline. CDR3: CASSLFGSEGYTF. DNA for the CDR3: TGTGCCAGCAGCTTATTCGGATCGGAGGGCTACACCTTC.

V gene TRBV12-5 combines with J gene TRBJ2-7; D possibly matches TRBD1 or TRBD2 (5 bases each). The length of the CDR3 is 15 residues. Trimming took off 5 bases at V and 0 bases at J, with 14 bases between the two ends. Germline V gene data show CDR1 as LGHNT and CDR2 as FRNRAP. As DNA, the CDR3 is TGTGCTAGTGGTAGCATCCCCGGGACCTCCTACGAGCAGTACTTC. Amino acid sequence: CASGSIPGTSYEQYF.

The rearrangement links TRBV6-6 to TRBJ1-2; D uncertain. The CDR3 extends over 11 amino acids. Germline-derived CDR1 and CDR2 are MNHNY and SVGAGI (reference sequence). V gave up 6 bases and J gave up 8 bases, with 10 bases separating them. The CDR3 here is CASRKLEGYTF. The CDR3 coding sequence is TGTGCCAGCAGGAAACTGGAGGGCTACACCTTC.

J is TRBJ2-5 and V is TRBV5-1; 10 nucleotides align to TRBD1. Unmatched junction bases numbered 4, after V lost 5 bases and J lost 3 bases. From germline, CDR1 is SGHRS and CDR2 YFSETQ. The CDR3 is 14 amino acids. The CDR3 reads CASSPGTGEETQYF. CDR3 DNA: TGCGCCAGCAGTCCCGGGACAGGGGAAGAGACCCAGTACTTC.

This chain joins TRBV6-6 and TRBJ1-5; TRBD1 might be the D (6 bases). The CDR3 runs to 13 residues. Trimming pared 2 bases from V and 4 bases from J, leaving 6 bases between. Germline V gene sequence: CDR1 MNHNY, CDR2 SVGAGI (reference sequence). The CDR3 DNA reads as TGTGCCAGCAGTTACGGGACAAATCAGCCCCAGCATTTT. Translation: CASSYGTNQPQHF.

V and J are TRBV5-6 and TRBJ1-4; tentatively, D is TRBD1 (6 bases). Germline CDR1 SGHDT, CDR2 YYEEEE. V was pared by 6 bases and J by 7 bases, with 19 bases between. This CDR3 has 15 amino acids. The CDR3 reads CASKGDLGLGEKLFF. Written as DNA, the CDR3 is TGTGCCAGCAAGGGGGATCTGGGTTTGGGTGAAAAACTGTTTTTT. Full variable domain (missing parts from reference TRBV5-6 and TRBJ1-4): DAGVTQSPTHLIKTRGQQVTLRCSPKSGHDTVSWYQQALGQGPQFIFQYYEEEERQRGNFPDRFSGHQFPNYSSELNVNALLLGDSALYLCASKGDLGLGEKLFFGSGTQLSVL.

The chain joins TRBV2 to TRBJ1-3; no definite D call. This CDR3 has 14 amino acids. Trimming cost V 10 bases and J 3 bases, with 16 bases left between them. Germline V gene lookup returns CDR1 SNHLY and CDR2 FYNNEI. In nucleotides, the CDR3 is TGTGCCACCAGGCTGAACGGTGTTGGAAACACCATATATTTT. Protein: CATRLNGVGNTIYF.

The V and J genes are TRBV5-1 and TRBJ2-1; D possibly uses TRBD1 or TRBD2 (6 bases each). CDR3 length: 15 amino acids. Germline V gene sequence: CDR1 SGHRS, CDR2 YFSETQ. The V end was cut by 0 bases, the J end by 0 bases, with 7 bases between. The CDR3 bases are TGCGCCAGCAGCTTGGAGGGGGGCTCCTACAATGAGCAGTTCTTC. Translating it yields CASSLEGGSYNEQFF.

This chain joins TRBV18 and TRBJ1-1; D gene unclear. The germline CDR1 and CDR2 sequences are KGHSH and LQKENI. Between the trimmed V and J ends, which lost 4 bases and 1 base, there was a span of 7 bases. The CDR3 runs to 13 residues. CDR3 residues: CASSLEENTEAFF. CDR3 DNA: TGTGCCAGCTCACTTGAGGAGAACACTGAAGCTTTCTTT.

The V gene is TRBV7-9, the J gene TRBJ1-4; no firm D call. Trimming shortened V by 3 bases and J by 5 bases, and 13 bases separated the two germline ends. CDR3 length equals 15 residues. Looked up from germline, CDR1 is SEHNR and CDR2 is FQNEAQ (reference sequence). The CDR3 DNA sequence: TGTGCCAGCAGCTTTGGACGGCCTGGGAATGAAAAACTGTTTTTT. Translation: CASSFGRPGNEKLFF.

The rearrangement uses TRBV21-1 and TRBJ2-5; TRBD1, the table's D call, was not compared with the DNA. TRBV21-1 is designated a pseudogene. This CDR3 has 16 amino acids. Here the CDR3 DNA reads TGTGCCAGCGGTCGGAAGGACAGGGTCATACAAGAGACCCAGTACTTC. Translation gives CASGRKDRVIQETQYF.